This T cell receptor (beta chain) was recorded in a study of Ad26.COV2.S vaccination and SARS-CoV-2 variants. For the study at large: The Ad26.COV2.S arm of the COV1001 trial was where the donor was placed.

The assay was immunoSEQ multiplex PCR, and TCRdb's table has in-frame clones only and misses some. Of over 400,000 clones listed, 90% are singletons. Notes on this clone: Its matching antigen is unknown.

Study results and caveats: People given the vaccine had a wider spike-specific TCR breadth than placebo recipients did. Comparable non-spike TCR breadth was observed in vaccine and placebo recipients.

Germline V gene lookup returns CDR1 MGHDK and CDR2 SYGVNS. V lost 7 bases to trimming and J lost 5 bases, with 11 bases between them. This CDR3 is built from 12 residues. Regarding treatment: around 19 received Ad26.COV2.S at low or high dose, single or two shots; five or six received placebo; per-sample allocation not given. The study sampled participants on day 63 after the first vaccine or placebo injection. Wuhan-strain spike was delivered by a replication-incompetent Ad26 vector. The source material was peripheral blood, sampled in a trial of Ad26.COV2.S vaccine versus placebo. The genes are TRBV25-1 and TRBJ2-5, with D perhaps TRBD2 (5 bases). The sequence was collected from a person between 18 and 60 years old who received the Ad26.COV2.S COVID-19 vaccine or a placebo. The CDR3 protein is CASTLSGETQYF. CDR3 bases: TGTGCCAGCACCCTATCGGGGGAGACCCAGTACTTC.